This T cell receptor beta chain was sequenced during a study of T cell responses to AZD1222 COVID-19 vaccine listed by TCRdb under 2021. For context, the study as a whole: AZD1222 recipients whose second dose came at about 4 weeks and those whose second dose came at about 12 weeks were combined into one group, since spike-specific TCR depth and breadth did not differ between the two schedules. TCR sequencing was performed for about 250 trial participants, of whom around 200 were given two doses of AZD1222 and some 26 were given two doses of MenACWY control vaccine. Trial participants were enrolled by age into subgroups of 18-55, 56-69 and 70-plus years, and roughly 150, 30 and 60 TCR-sequenced participants, respectively, were included in these subgroups. Broad study findings and their caveats: Because no samples from the day 14 peak response were available, repertoires could be characterized only after the peak T cell response. After two AZD1222 doses, spike-specific TCR breadth and depth were significantly higher than at day 0 and than in MenACWY recipients. Epitopes outside the regions mutated in the B.1.351 and B.1.1.7 variants were reportedly recognized by nearly half of the unique spike-specific TCRs. Only 5 to 7 AZD1222 recipients were SARS-CoV-2 seropositive at baseline, limiting conclusions about previously exposed vaccinees. The vaccine-associated CD4 TCRs covered the entire spike protein, and the dominant responses fell in regions 160-218 and 743-854. Participants were mostly white British, with more females than males. The authors suggested clonal diversity may have been underestimated. In the small 56-69-year group, the increase in depth fell short of significance, most likely because of low power.

Read against the paper, the sample's time point label means: baseline before first vaccination. Samples from vaccinated people were obtained from the UK trials COV001 and COV002, which included a single-blind randomized controlled phase 2/3 trial of AZD1222 (ChAdOx1 nCoV-19) in healthy adults. For TCRbeta chain sequencing, PBMC samples were collected from trial participants at day 0 and at day 28 after the second dose. The CDR3 regions of human TCRbeta chains were analyzed by immunosequencing. The source study handled its data this way. TCRs in the repertoires were matched against a reference library of SARS-CoV-2-specific TCRs that had been generated with the MIRA antigen-specificity platform. Breadth meant the fraction of unique TCRs that were SARS-CoV-2-associated, whereas depth meant the fraction of total T cells that were SARS-CoV-2-associated. Using the MIRA data, each spike-specific TCR was mapped to the spike region that the TCR reacts to and placed in a CD4 or CD8 class. Log10-transformed breadth and depth values were compared by one-way ANOVA with Sidak's multiple comparisons tests. Here the immuneACCESS table is served through TCRdb, limited to in-frame sequences with V and J called. Missing clones are a known gap in these copies; in checked studies unresolved V genes cover under half, and the rest lacks a known reason. V, J and clone size were drawn from that table, and D and trimming were deduced from the DNA. The sample profile shows about 97,000 clones; around 89% of them were found once. Over 6.5% of the sample belongs to the ten largest clones.

The trim is 5 bases for V and 0 bases for J, with a gap of 17 bases between the germline ends. From cysteine to phenylalanine, the CDR3 is 17 amino acids long. Only the CDR3 DNA is retained, 51 bases long and in frame from the first base. From the germline V gene (reference sequence), CDR1 is LNHDA and CDR2 is SQIVND. As for this clone: What this receptor recognizes is not known. Qualities for individual bases were not recorded, and no much larger clone is one base off.

The sequence derives from an adult in good health. Recombination linked TRBV19 to TRBJ1-5, with TRBD1 as a weak D call on 6 bases. The specimen was peripheral blood, collected on day 0 of AZD1222 vaccination. The sequenced DNA: TGTGCCAGTAGTTTGGGGGGGGCTGGCTATAGCAATCAGCCCCAGCATTTT. Translation gives CASSLGGAGYSNQPQHF.